The rows below give T cell receptor beta chains drawn from one sample of a study of blood T cell repertoires in COVID-19. Using immunoSEQ multiplex PCR, the repertoire was profiled, and TCRdb retains in-frame clones only, with some absent. The sample has 180,000 or so clones, roughly 82% seen once. The sequenced sample consisted of peripheral blood. All receptors come from a woman aged 70-85 years with acute or convalescent COVID-19. Both conserved end residues are part of each CDR3. The D gene is left open where the match is weak. A row's size may be missing; if present it is once, few, many or a size class.

NA NA TRBJ1-2 TRBV27 CASSLYPTGPKDYTF TGTGCCAGCAGTTTATACCCGACAGGTCCAAAGGACTACACCTTC
medium-sized NA TRBJ2-1 TRBV7-9 CASSRQGNEQFF TGTGCCAGCAGCCGTCAGGGCAATGAGCAGTTCTTC
few NA TRBJ1-2 TRBV9 CASSPTGDSDGYTF TGTGCCAGCAGCCCAACCGGTGACAGTGATGGCTACACCTTC
NA NA TRBJ2-3 TRBV3-1/TRBV3-2 CASSQLSDTQYF TGTGCCAGCAGCCAATTATCAGATACGCAGTATTTT
NA NA TRBJ2-7 TRBV5-6 CASSFWRPPSEQYF TGTGCCAGCAGCTTCTGGAGGCCCCCGAGCGAGCAGTACTTC
few NA TRBJ1-1 TRBV6-1 CASSEWGLADTEAFF TGTGCCAGCAGTGAATGGGGCCTAGCGGACACTGAAGCTTTCTTT
NA TRBD2 TRBJ2-2 TRBV9 CASSLSGGSNTGELFF TGTGCCAGCAGCCTTAGCGGGGGCTCGAACACCGGGGAGCTGTTTTTT
NA TRBD2 TRBJ2-7 TRBV6-5 CASSKGLAGLEQYF TGTGCCAGCAGTAAGGGACTAGCGGGACTCGAGCAGTACTTC
NA NA TRBJ2-2 TRBV7-3 CASSLRAPNTGELFF TGTGCCAGCAGCTTAAGAGCTCCAAACACCGGGGAGCTGTTTTTT
once NA TRBJ1-4 TRBV3-1/TRBV3-2 CASSQDKGPTELEKLFF TGTGCCAGCAGCCAAGATAAGGGGCCGACGGAACTAGAAAAACTGTTTTTT
few TRBD2 TRBJ2-7 TRBV5-1 CASSLSTAGAYEQYF TGCGCCAGCAGCTTGTCTACAGCGGGGGCCTACGAGCAGTACTTC
NA NA TRBJ2-3 TRBV2 CASSEGGRITDTQYF TGTGCCAGCAGTGAGGGGGGGCGCATCACAGATACGCAGTATTTT
NA NA TRBJ1-5 TRBV28 CASSFLWRGRNQPQHF TGTGCCAGCAGTTTTCTATGGAGGGGACGGAATCAGCCCCAGCATTTT
NA TRBD2 TRBJ2-3 TRBV7-6 CASSLYGAGGTDTQYF TGTGCCAGCAGCTTATACGGAGCGGGGGGCACAGATACGCAGTATTTT
NA NA TRBJ1-1 TRBV6-6 CASRQTVNTEAFF TGTGCCTCGAGACAGACCGTGAACACTGAAGCTTTCTTT
NA NA TRBJ2-7 TRBV7-2 CASSLTGYEQYF TGTGCCAGCAGCTTGACGGGTTACGAGCAGTACTTC
NA NA TRBJ1-5 TRBV6-5 CASSYSPNQPQHF TGTGCCAGCAGTTACTCTCCAAATCAGCCCCAGCATTTT
NA TRBD2 TRBJ2-7 TRBV28 CASHPSGSSYEQYF TGTGCCAGCCATCCTAGCGGGAGCTCCTACGAGCAGTACTTC
NA NA TRBJ1-5 TRBV19 CASSINRLGLNQPQHF TGTGCCAGTAGTATAAACCGTCTGGGCCTCAATCAGCCCCAGCATTTT
NA TRBD2 TRBJ2-2 TRBV6-5 CASSYEASGSLGELFF TGTGCCAGCAGTTACGAGGCTAGCGGGAGTCTAGGGGAGCTGTTTTTT
NA NA TRBJ1-5 TRBV10-2 CASSRTIGSNQPQHF TGCGCCAGCAGCCGGACAATCGGGAGCAATCAGCCCCAGCATTTT
NA TRBD1 TRBJ1-3 TRBV11-2 CASSPTPTGSGNTIYF TGTGCCAGCAGCCCAACGCCGACAGGGTCTGGAAACACCATATATTTT
NA TRBD2 TRBJ2-3 TRBV7-2 CASSPAGGQVDTQYF TGTGCCAGCAGCCCAGCGGGGGGGCAAGTAGATACGCAGTATTTT
NA TRBD2 TRBJ2-7 TRBV19 CASSIRREGLYEQYF TGTGCCAGTAGTATTCGGCGGGAGGGCCTCTACGAGCAGTACTTC
few TRBD1 TRBJ1-3 TRBV6-6 CASSPRTGSQGGNTIYF TGTGCCAGCAGTCCCCGGACAGGGAGTCAGGGAGGAAACACCATATATTTT
NA TRBD2 TRBJ2-2 TRBV19 CASHSGRDTGELFF TGTGCCAGTCATAGCGGGAGGGACACCGGGGAGCTGTTTTTT
NA TRBD1 TRBJ2-1 TRBV5-6 CASSYRGDEQFF TGTGCCAGCAGCTACAGGGGAGATGAGCAGTTCTTC
NA TRBD1 TRBJ2-7 TRBV10-3 CAISKDRGVHEQYF TGTGCCATCAGTAAAGACAGGGGAGTCCACGAGCAGTACTTC
NA NA TRBJ1-1 TRBV7-9 CASSLGRGVGQLEAFF TGTGCCAGCAGCTTAGGGAGGGGTGTGGGGCAGCTTGAAGCTTTCTTT
once NA TRBJ2-5 TRBV28 CASRARGGWAKETQYF TGTGCCAGCAGGGCACGGGGTGGTTGGGCAAAAGAGACCCAGTACTTC
once TRBD1 TRBJ1-3 TRBV29-1 CSVGKTGADTIYF TGCAGCGTTGGGAAGACAGGGGCTGACACCATATATTTT
NA NA TRBJ2-1 TRBV5-1 CASSSSGINKQFF TGCGCCAGCAGCTCCTCTGGCATTAACAAGCAGTTCTTC
NA NA TRBJ1-6 TRBV27 CASSFLPDLNNSPLHF TGTGCCAGCAGTTTCTTACCCGACTTGAATAATTCACCCCTCCACTTT
few NA TRBJ1-1 TRBV28 CASSSPTRAGEAFF TGTGCCAGCAGTTCCCCCACGAGGGCCGGTGAAGCTTTCTTT
NA TRBD2 TRBJ2-5 TRBV5-1 CASSPKASGAQETQYF TGCGCCAGCAGCCCCAAGGCTAGCGGAGCCCAAGAGACCCAGTACTTC
NA TRBD2 TRBJ2-1 TRBV7-3 CASSPRVLAGGPGEQFF TGTGCCAGCAGCCCCCGCGTACTAGCGGGGGGGCCTGGTGAGCAGTTCTTC
few TRBD2 TRBJ2-3 TRBV11-2 CASSIGLATDTQYF TGTGCCAGCAGCATCGGACTAGCAACAGATACGCAGTATTTT
NA NA TRBJ1-1 TRBV6-1 CASSELMATEAFF TGTGCCAGCAGTGAGTTAATGGCCACTGAAGCTTTCTTT
NA TRBD1 TRBJ1-2 TRBV10-3 CAISEWEGGAATANYGYTF TGTGCCATCAGTGAGTGGGAAGGGGGCGCCGCTACTGCTAACTATGGCTACACCTTC
NA NA TRBJ2-1 TRBV9 CASSGTGGEQFF TGTGCCAGCAGCGGAACTGGAGGGGAGCAGTTCTTC
NA NA TRBJ1-1 TRBV24-1 CATSDFGGTEAFF TGTGCCACCAGTGATTTCGGGGGGACTGAAGCTTTCTTT
NA NA TRBJ2-5 TRBV20-1 CSAVRAETQYF TGCAGTGCCGTCAGGGCGGAGACCCAGTACTTC